The 23 T cell receptor beta chains below come from one sample, sequenced in a study of blood T cell repertoires in COVID-19. The repertoire was sequenced with immunoSEQ multiplex PCR; TCRdb's copy has only in-frame clones and lacks some. The table has some 110,000 clones, around 82% seen once. Sequences were obtained from peripheral blood. The source is a man aged 60 to 75 with acute or convalescent COVID-19.

This chain uses TRBV28 with TRBJ1-5, with 9 bases fitting TRBD1. V lost 2 bases, J lost 3 bases, and 5 bases stayed unmatched. CDR1 is MDHEN, CDR2 SYDVKM, per germline. The CDR3 loop spans 16 amino acids. The CDR3 region has the DNA TGTGCCAGCAGTTTAACGGGACAGGGCTACAATCAGCCCCAGCATTTT. Translated: CASSLTGQGYNQPQHF.

The CDR3 spells CASSFRGGAEAFF. The CDR3 DNA reads as TGTGCCAGCAGCTTTAGGGGAGGGGCTGAAGCTTTCTTT. The chain uses TRBV11-1 and TRBJ1-1; D is possibly TRBD1 (5 bases). The CDR3 runs 13 residues. The ends were cut back, 3 bases at V and 6 bases at J, with 11 bases in the middle. Looked up from germline, CDR1 is SGHAT and CDR2 is FQDESV (reference sequence).

The chain links TRBV9 to TRBJ1-3; D is undetermined. The CDR3 length is 16 residues. Deletions cut 4 bases from V and 0 bases from J, with 14 bases between. Germline V gene data show CDR1 as SGDLS and CDR2 as YYNGEE. Here the CDR3 DNA reads TGTGCCAGCAGCCCGAGGAGGGCCTCCTCTGGAAACACCATATATTTT. Translation gives CASSPRRASSGNTIYF.

With regard to this clone: One junction end disagrees with the germline gene, perhaps due to a read error. The chain recombines TRBV6-5 with TRBJ2-1; D is uncertain. The CDR3 spans 11 residues. Germline loops: CDR1 MNHEY, CDR2 SVGAGI. The CDR3 coding sequence is TGTACCAGCAGAGACAACCATGAGCAGTTCTTC. This sequence encodes CTSRDNHEQFF.

This clone was counted between two and nine times. The CDR3 bases are TGCGCCAGCAGCCAAGAGGCTGAACATGAAGCTTTCTTT. Translation: CASSQEAEHEAFF. The gene calls are TRBV4-3 and TRBJ1-1, with D unresolved. V lost 0 bases to trimming and J lost 7 bases, with 9 bases between them. Per the germline V gene, CDR1 is LGHNA and CDR2 is YSLEER. This CDR3 contains 13 residues.

In this sample, this clone turned up a few times. The chain couples TRBV19 to TRBJ2-3; 10 nucleotides align to TRBD2. Germline loops: CDR1 LNHDA, CDR2 SQIVND (reference sequence). The CDR3 consists of 14 residues. Trimming cost V 8 bases and J 1 base; bases outside gene matches: 3. The CDR3 bases are TGTGCCAGTGCTGGACTAGCGGGCACAGATACGCAGTATTTT. Protein: CASAGLAGTDTQYF.

The chain couples TRBV11-2 to TRBJ1-1, with 8 nucleotides matching TRBD1. CDR1 is SGHAT, CDR2 FQNNGV, per germline. V lost 3 bases, J lost 1 base, and 10 bases stayed unmatched. There are 17 residues in the CDR3. CDR3 in amino acids: CASSLAPGQGSNTEAFF. CDR3 bases: TGTGCCAGCAGCTTGGCACCTGGACAGGGATCGAACACTGAAGCTTTCTTT.

The chain recombines TRBV28 with TRBJ2-2; 7 positions agree with TRBD2. The CDR3 runs to 14 residues. CDR1 MDHEN and CDR2 SYDVKM come from the germline V gene. V gave up 8 bases and J gave up 3 bases; unmatched junction bases: 6. The CDR3 here is CASLAGRDTGELFF. In DNA, the CDR3 is TGTGCCAGCTTGGCGGGGAGGGACACCGGGGAGCTGTTTTTT.

This chain links TRBV5-8 with TRBJ1-4; 7 nucleotides match TRBD1. Germline assignment: CDR1 SGHTS and CDR2 YDEGEE. There are 16 residues in the CDR3. V was clipped by 4 bases and J by 0 bases; unmatched bases: 6. CDR3 in amino acids: CASSLGQVATNEKLFF. The CDR3 coding sequence is TGTGCCAGCAGCCTCGGACAGGTTGCAACTAATGAAAAACTGTTTTTT.

This chain connects TRBV5-1 to TRBJ1-1; D is perhaps TRBD1 (6 bases). Germline CDR1 SGHRS, CDR2 YFSETQ. The V and J ends lost 4 bases and 0 bases respectively, with 13 bases between them. CDR3 size: 15 residues. The CDR3 spells CASSVARGMNTEAFF. Here the CDR3 DNA reads TGCGCCAGCAGCGTGGCCAGGGGCATGAACACTGAAGCTTTCTTT.

The chain recombines TRBV27 with TRBJ1-2, with D tentatively TRBD1 (5 bases). The CDR3 has 13 amino acids. Germline V CDR1 and CDR2: MNHEY, SMNVEV (reference sequence). Trimming took 6 bases from V and 7 from J, leaving 15 bases between them. CDR3 nucleotides: TGTGCCAGCAGCCCAGGGACTAAGGGTGGCTACACCTTC. Amino acids: CASSPGTKGGYTF.

The chain carries TRBV9 and TRBJ2-2; D remains unclear. V was shortened by 2 bases and J by 7 bases, with 9 bases between the two germline ends. Germline V gives CDR1 SGDLS, CDR2 YYNGEE. This CDR3 spans 13 amino acids. CDR3 loop: CASSVDGGGELFF. The DNA of the CDR3 is TGTGCCAGCAGCGTCGATGGCGGCGGGGAGCTGTTTTTT.

This chain uses TRBV10-2 with TRBJ2-1, with a weak D call TRBD1 (6 bases). Germline V CDR1 and CDR2: WSHSY, SAAADI. The CDR3 is 14 residues long. Trimming shortened V by 3 bases and J by 9 bases, and 15 bases separated the two germline ends. The CDR3 reads CASSDWDTLFEQFF. CDR3 nucleotides: TGCGCCAGCAGTGACTGGGACACCTTATTTGAGCAGTTCTTC.

The chain links TRBV11-3 to TRBJ2-7; 9 nucleotides align to TRBD1. Losses at the gene ends were 1 base for V and 4 bases for J; bases not matched to a gene: 8. The CDR3 length is 16 residues. Germline V lookup: CDR1 SGHNT, CDR2 YENEEA. The chain's CDR3 is CASSLAWTGAVYEQYF. In nucleotides, the CDR3 is TGTGCCAGCAGCTTAGCTTGGACAGGGGCGGTTTACGAGCAGTACTTC.

The genes are TRBV4-1 and TRBJ1-5, with a possible D match to TRBD1 (5 bases). Germline values: CDR1 MGHRA, CDR2 YSYEKL. Trimming removed 0 bases at V and 4 bases at J, with 13 bases between. The CDR3 is made up of 16 amino acids. CDR3 amino acids: CASSQEIGQGNQPQHF. The CDR3 nucleotides are TGCGCCAGCAGCCAAGAGATAGGGCAGGGAAATCAGCCCCAGCATTTT.

This rearrangement joins TRBV7-9 to TRBJ2-3, with 14 bases identical to TRBD2. CDR1 is SEHNR, CDR2 FQNEAQ, per germline (reference sequence). This CDR3 is 19 amino acids long. The ends lost 5 bases at V and 2 bases at J; junction bases unmatched: 12. The CDR3 here is CASSQGTSGGSRATDTQYF. The CDR3 DNA is TGTGCCAGCAGCCAGGGGACTAGCGGGGGCTCCCGAGCCACAGATACGCAGTATTTT.

The chain employs TRBV4-1 and TRBJ1-4; 7 bases align to TRBD1. J gave up 8 bases and V 5 bases, and 17 bases lay outside the gene matches. The germline CDR1 and CDR2 sequences are MGHRA and YSYEKL. CDR3 length: 17 residues. The CDR3 reads CASSSLRDSGRREKLFF. The CDR3 DNA reads as TGCGCCAGCAGCTCACTCCGGGACAGCGGGCGGAGAGAAAAACTGTTTTTT.

A single count supports this clone. J is TRBJ1-1 and V is TRBV5-4, with unresolved D. CDR3 length: 15 amino acids. V lost 1 base and J lost 0, with 10 bases in between. Germline CDR1 is SGHNT and CDR2 is YYREEE (reference sequence). CDR3 coding DNA: TGTGCCAGCAGCTTGTCGTCGGTTATGAACACTGAAGCTTTCTTT. Translating it yields CASSLSSVMNTEAFF.

This clone was counted only a few times. V and J are TRBV7-9 and TRBJ1-3, with a weak D call TRBD1 (6 bases). The CDR3 runs to 14 residues. Looked up from germline, CDR1 is SEHNR and CDR2 is FQNEAQ (reference sequence). The V and J ends lost 3 bases and 4 bases respectively, with 10 bases between them. This CDR3 is CASSFRGAGNTIYF. CDR3 nucleotides: TGTGCCAGCAGCTTCCGGGGGGCCGGAAACACCATATATTTT.

The rearrangement links TRBV4-1 to TRBJ1-3; the D is unclear. V lost 8 bases and J lost 2, with 4 bases in between. The CDR3 has 11 amino acids. CDR1 and CDR2 (germline): MGHRA, YSYEKL. The chain's CDR3 is CASRAGNTIYF. CDR3 DNA sequence: TGCGCCAGCCGCGCTGGAAACACCATATATTTT.

The chain links TRBV4-1 to TRBJ1-5; TRBD1 agrees at 8 bases. CDR1 and CDR2 (germline): MGHRA, YSYEKL. The CDR3 sequence is 16 residues long. The trim removed 5 bases at V and 2 bases at J, leaving 8 bases unmatched. Written as DNA, the CDR3 is TGCGCCAGCAGCTATACAGGGGGAGGGGGCAATCAGCCCCAGCATTTT. Protein sequence: CASSYTGGGGNQPQHF.

The J gene is TRBJ1-1, the V gene TRBV7-3; 9 bases align to TRBD1. Germline lookup yields CDR1 SGHTA and CDR2 FQGTGA. Trimming took 4 bases from V and 7 from J; bases not matched to a gene: 7. This CDR3 contains 14 residues. CDR3 protein: CASSSQQGAVEAFF. Written as DNA, the CDR3 is TGTGCCAGCAGCTCCCAACAGGGGGCTGTTGAAGCTTTCTTT. Using reference TRBV7-3 and TRBJ1-1 for the parts outside the CDR3, the full variable domain is GAGVSQTPSNKVTEKGKYVELRCDPISGHTALYWYRQSLGQGPEFLIYFQGTGAADDSGLPNDRFFAVRPEGSVSTLKIQRTERGDSAVYLCASSSQQGAVEAFFGQGTRLTVV.

V and J are TRBV30 and TRBJ1-5; maybe TRBD1 (5 bases). The CDR3 covers 15 residues. The germline V gene has CDR1 GTSNPN and CDR2 SVGIG (reference sequence). The ends were cut back, 1 base at V and 0 bases at J, with 10 bases in the middle. CDR3: CAWSGQFYSNQPQHF. The CDR3 coding sequence is TGTGCCTGGAGTGGACAGTTTTATAGCAATCAGCCCCAGCATTTT.